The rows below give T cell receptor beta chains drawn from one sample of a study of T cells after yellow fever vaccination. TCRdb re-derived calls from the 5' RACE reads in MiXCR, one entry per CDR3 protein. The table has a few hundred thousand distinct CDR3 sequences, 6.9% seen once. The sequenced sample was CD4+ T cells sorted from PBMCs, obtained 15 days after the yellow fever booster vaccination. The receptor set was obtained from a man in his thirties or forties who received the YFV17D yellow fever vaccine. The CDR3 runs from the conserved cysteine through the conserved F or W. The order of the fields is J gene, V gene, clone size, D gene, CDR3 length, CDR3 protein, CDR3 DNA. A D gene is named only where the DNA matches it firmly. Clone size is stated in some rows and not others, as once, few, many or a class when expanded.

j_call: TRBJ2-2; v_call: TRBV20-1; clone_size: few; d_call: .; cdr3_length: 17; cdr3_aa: CSARGPWGGQNTGELFF; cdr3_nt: TGCAGTGCTAGAGGTCCGTGGGGGGGCCAGAACACCGGGGAGCTGTTTTTT
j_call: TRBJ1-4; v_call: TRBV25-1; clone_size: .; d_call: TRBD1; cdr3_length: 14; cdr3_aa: CASSDRGRWEKLFF; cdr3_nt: TGTGCCAGCAGTGATAGGGGGCGATGGGAAAAACTGTTTTTT
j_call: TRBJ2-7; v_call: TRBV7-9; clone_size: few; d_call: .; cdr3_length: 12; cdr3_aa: CASTLGQYEQYF; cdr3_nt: TGTGCCAGCACCCTTGGACAGTACGAGCAGTACTTC
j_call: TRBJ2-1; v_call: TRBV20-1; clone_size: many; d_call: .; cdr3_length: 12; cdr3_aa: CSATKQAREQFF; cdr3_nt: TGCAGTGCTACCAAACAAGCGAGGGAGCAGTTCTTC
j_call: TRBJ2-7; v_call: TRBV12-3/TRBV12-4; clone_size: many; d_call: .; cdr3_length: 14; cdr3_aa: CASSLGVGIYEQYF; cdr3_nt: TGTGCCAGCAGTTTAGGGGTGGGGATCTACGAGCAGTACTTC
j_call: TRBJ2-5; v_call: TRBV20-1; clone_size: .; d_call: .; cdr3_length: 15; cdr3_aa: CSARVLESSQETQYF; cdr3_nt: TGCAGTGCTAGAGTTCTGGAGAGCAGCCAAGAGACCCAGTACTTC
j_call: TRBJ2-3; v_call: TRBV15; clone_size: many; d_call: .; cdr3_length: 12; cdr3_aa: CATSRKTDTQYF; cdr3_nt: TGTGCCACCAGCAGAAAAACAGATACGCAGTATTTT
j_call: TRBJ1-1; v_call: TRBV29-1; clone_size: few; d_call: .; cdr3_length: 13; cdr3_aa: CSVRGRMNTEAFF; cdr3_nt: TGCAGCGTTCGCGGCAGAATGAACACTGAAGCTTTCTTT
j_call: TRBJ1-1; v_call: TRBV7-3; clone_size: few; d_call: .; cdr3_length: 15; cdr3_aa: CASSLTPQENTEAFF; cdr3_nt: TGTGCCAGCAGCCTCACACCCCAGGAGAACACTGAAGCTTTCTTT
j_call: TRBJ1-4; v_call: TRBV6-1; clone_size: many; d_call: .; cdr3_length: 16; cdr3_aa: CASRGRSARTGEKLFF; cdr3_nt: TGTGCCAGCAGGGGCCGGTCGGCGCGTACCGGTGAAAAACTGTTTTTT
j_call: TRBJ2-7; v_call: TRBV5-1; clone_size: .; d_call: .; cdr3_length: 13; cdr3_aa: CASSLAGRDEQYF; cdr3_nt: TGCGCCAGCAGCTTGGCCGGACGAGACGAGCAGTACTTC
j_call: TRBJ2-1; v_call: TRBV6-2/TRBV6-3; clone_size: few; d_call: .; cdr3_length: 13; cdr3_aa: CASSGQPASEQFF; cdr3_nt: TGTGCCAGCAGCGGCCAACCCGCAAGTGAGCAGTTCTTC
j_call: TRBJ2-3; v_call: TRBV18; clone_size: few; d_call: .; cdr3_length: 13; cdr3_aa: CASSDTITDTQYF; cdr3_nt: TGTGCCAGCTCGGACACAATCACAGATACGCAGTATTTT
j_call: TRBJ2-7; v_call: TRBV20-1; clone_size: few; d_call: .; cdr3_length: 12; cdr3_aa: CSAKGGIGEQYF; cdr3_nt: TGCAGTGCTAAGGGGGGGATCGGGGAGCAGTACTTC
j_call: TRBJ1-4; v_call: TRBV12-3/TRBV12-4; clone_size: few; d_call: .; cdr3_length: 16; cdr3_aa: CASSLGSWVTNEKLFF; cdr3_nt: TGTGCCAGCAGTTTGGGTTCTTGGGTAACTAATGAAAAACTGTTTTTT
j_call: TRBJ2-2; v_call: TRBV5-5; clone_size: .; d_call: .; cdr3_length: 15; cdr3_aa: CASSLTGTMTGELFF; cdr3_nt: TGTGCCAGCAGCTTAACCGGGACAATGACCGGGGAGCTGTTTTTT
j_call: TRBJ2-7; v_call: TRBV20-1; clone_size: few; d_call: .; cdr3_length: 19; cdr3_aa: CSARAGGGVRGRATYEQYF; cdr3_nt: TGCAGTGCTAGGGCTGGAGGCGGCGTTCGCGGGCGTGCGACCTACGAGCAGTACTTC
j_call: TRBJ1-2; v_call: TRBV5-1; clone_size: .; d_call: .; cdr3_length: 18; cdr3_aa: CPSSLSDRTVPDTSGFTF; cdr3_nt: TGCCCCAGCAGCTTATCCGACCGGACAGTCCCGGATACTAGTGGGTTCACCTTC
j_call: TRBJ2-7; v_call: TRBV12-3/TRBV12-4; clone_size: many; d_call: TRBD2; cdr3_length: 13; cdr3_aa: CASSFLAGDEQYF; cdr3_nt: TGTGCCAGCAGTTTTCTAGCGGGAGATGAGCAGTACTTC
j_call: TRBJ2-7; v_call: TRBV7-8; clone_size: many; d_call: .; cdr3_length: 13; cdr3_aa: CASSSSQGGEQYF; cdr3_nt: TGTGCCAGCAGCTCTTCACAGGGCGGGGAGCAGTACTTC
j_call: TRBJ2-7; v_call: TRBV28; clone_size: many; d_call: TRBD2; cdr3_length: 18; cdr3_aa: CASTTYPMTSGKGYEQYF; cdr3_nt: TGTGCCAGCACCACCTACCCTATGACTAGCGGGAAAGGTTACGAGCAGTACTTC
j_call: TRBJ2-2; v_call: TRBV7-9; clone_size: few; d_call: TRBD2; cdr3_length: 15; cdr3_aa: CASSSSGSLTGELFF; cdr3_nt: TGTGCCAGCAGCTCTAGCGGGAGTCTTACCGGGGAGCTGTTTTTT
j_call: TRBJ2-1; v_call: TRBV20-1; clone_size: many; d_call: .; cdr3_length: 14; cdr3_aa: CSVPTVQDYNEQFF; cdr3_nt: TGCAGTGTCCCCACTGTGCAGGACTACAATGAGCAGTTCTTC
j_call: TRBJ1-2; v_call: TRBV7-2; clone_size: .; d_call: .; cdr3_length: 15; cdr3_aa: CASSQDRGKNYGYTF; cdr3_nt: TGTGCCAGCAGCCAGGACCGGGGTAAAAACTATGGCTACACCTTC
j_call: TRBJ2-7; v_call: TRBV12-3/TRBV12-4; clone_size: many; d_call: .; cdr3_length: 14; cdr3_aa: CASSFNGLGHEQYF; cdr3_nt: TGTGCCAGCAGTTTCAACGGACTGGGCCACGAGCAGTACTTC
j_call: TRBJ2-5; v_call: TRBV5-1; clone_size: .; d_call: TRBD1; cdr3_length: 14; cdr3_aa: CASSAGQGKETHYF; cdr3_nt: TGCGCCAGCAGCGCGGGACAGGGGAAAGAGACCCACTACTTC
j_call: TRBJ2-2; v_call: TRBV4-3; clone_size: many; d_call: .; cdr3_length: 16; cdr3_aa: CASSQRDISYTGELFF; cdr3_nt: TGCGCCAGCAGCCAGCGGGACATAAGTTACACCGGGGAGCTGTTTTTT
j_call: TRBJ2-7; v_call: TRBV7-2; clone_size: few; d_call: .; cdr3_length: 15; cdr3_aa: CASSLERLNAYEQYF; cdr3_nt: TGTGCCAGCAGCTTAGAGCGCCTGAACGCCTACGAGCAGTACTTC
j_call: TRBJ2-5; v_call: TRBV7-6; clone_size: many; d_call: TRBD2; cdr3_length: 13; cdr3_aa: CASSPGRTETQYF; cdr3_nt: TGTGCCAGCAGCCCCGGGAGGACAGAGACCCAGTACTTC
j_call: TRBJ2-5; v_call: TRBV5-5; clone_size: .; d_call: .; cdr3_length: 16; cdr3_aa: CASSDRDILSQETQYF; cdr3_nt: TGTGCCAGCAGCGACCGGGACATATTATCCCAAGAGACCCAGTACTTC
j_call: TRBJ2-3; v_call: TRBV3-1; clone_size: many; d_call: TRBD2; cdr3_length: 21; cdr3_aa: CASTANYRGSIAGERSDTQYF; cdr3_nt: TGTGCCAGCACCGCAAATTATAGGGGATCCATAGCGGGAGAGCGTTCGGATACGCAGTATTTT
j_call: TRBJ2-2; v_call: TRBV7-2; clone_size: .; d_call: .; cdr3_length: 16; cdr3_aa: CASRPPGLPSSGELFF; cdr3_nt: TGTGCCAGCAGACCCCCGGGACTCCCTTCGTCCGGGGAGCTGTTTTTT
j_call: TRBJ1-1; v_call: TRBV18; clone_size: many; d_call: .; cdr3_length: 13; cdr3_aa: CASSPMGYTEAFF; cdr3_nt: TGTGCCAGCTCACCTATGGGCTACACTGAAGCTTTCTTT
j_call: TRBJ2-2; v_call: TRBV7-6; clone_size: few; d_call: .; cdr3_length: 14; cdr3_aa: CASSSSRNTGELFF; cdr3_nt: TGTGCCAGCAGCTCTAGCAGAAACACCGGGGAGCTGTTTTTT
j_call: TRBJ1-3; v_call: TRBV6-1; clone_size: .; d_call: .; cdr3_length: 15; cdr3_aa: CATKRGATSGNTIYF; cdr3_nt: TGTGCCACCAAACGGGGGGCTACCTCTGGAAACACCATATATTTT
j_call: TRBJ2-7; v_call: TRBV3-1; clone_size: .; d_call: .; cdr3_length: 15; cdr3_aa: CASGPKTSPAYEQYF; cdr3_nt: TGTGCCAGCGGCCCGAAGACTAGTCCAGCGTACGAGCAGTACTTC
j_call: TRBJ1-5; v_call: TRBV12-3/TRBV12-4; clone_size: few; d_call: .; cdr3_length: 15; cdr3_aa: CASSSRGQGNQPQHF; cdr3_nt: TGTGCCAGCAGTTCCAGGGGCCAGGGCAATCAGCCCCAGCATTTT
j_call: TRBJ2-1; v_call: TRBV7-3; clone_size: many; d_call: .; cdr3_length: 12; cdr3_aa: CASSFGGGEQFF; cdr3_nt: TGTGCCAGCAGCTTCGGTGGGGGTGAGCAGTTCTTC
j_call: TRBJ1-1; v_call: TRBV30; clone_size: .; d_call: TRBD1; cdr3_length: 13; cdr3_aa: CAWMGQLNTEAFF; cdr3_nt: TGTGCCTGGATGGGACAGCTTAACACTGAAGCTTTCTTT
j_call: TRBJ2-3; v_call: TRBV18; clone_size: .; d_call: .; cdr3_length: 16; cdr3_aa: CASSPLLWLPTDTQYF; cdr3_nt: TGTGCCAGCTCACCATTATTGTGGCTTCCCACAGATACGCAGTATTTT
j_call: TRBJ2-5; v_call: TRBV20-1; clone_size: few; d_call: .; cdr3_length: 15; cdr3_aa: CSAWDSMGKQETQYF; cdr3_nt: TGCAGTGCCTGGGACTCCATGGGGAAGCAAGAGACCCAGTACTTC